Each of the 10 T cell receptor beta chains below was sequenced from the same sample in a study of shared clonotypes between healthy human individuals. Only in-frame clones appear in the TCRdb table, and some are missing; sequencing was by immunoSEQ multiplex PCR. The sample gives some 1 million clones, approximately 70% of which show up once; 1.5% is in the top ten. The sequencing sample was made of memory CD4+ T cells sorted from blood. Subset indicated: CD45RA-negative fraction. These receptors were collected from a man aged 18 to 30 in good health.

The chain joins TRBV27 to TRBJ1-6; perhaps TRBD1 as D (6 bases). The CDR3 is 15 amino acids. V lost 6 bases and J lost 8, with 17 bases in between. Germline V gene lookup returns CDR1 MNHEY and CDR2 SMNVEV (reference sequence). CDR3 sequence reads: CASRPPGHQHSPLHF. The CDR3 nucleotides are TGTGCCAGCAGGCCCCCGGGACACCAGCATTCACCCCTCCACTTT.

This chain uses TRBV5-1 with TRBJ1-1, with TRBD1 identical over 8 bases. Losses at the gene ends were 4 bases for V and 2 bases for J; bases not matched to a gene: 10. From germline, CDR1 is SGHRS and CDR2 YFSETQ. This CDR3 is built from 16 residues. DNA for the CDR3: TGCGCCAGCAGCAAACTGGACAGGGTGCTAAACACTGAAGCTTTCTTT. Translating gives CASSKLDRVLNTEAFF.

The chain uses TRBV30 and TRBJ2-1, with D possibly matching TRBD1 (6 bases). Germline CDR1 reads GTSNPN; CDR2 reads SVGIG (reference sequence). The length of the CDR3 is 13 residues. With 3 bases removed from V and 4 bases from J, the gap between germline ends came to 10 bases. The CDR3, as DNA: TGTGCCTGGAGGGGGACATTATACAATGAGCAGTTCTTC. Translating it yields CAWRGTLYNEQFF. Full variable domain (missing parts from reference TRBV30 and TRBJ2-1): SQTIHQWPATLVQPVGSPLSLECTVEGTSNPNLYWYRQAAGRGLQLLFYSVGIGQISSEVPQNLSASRPQDRQFILSSKKLLLSDSGFYLCAWRGTLYNEQFFGPGTRLTVL.

Note on this clone: This CDR3 is also generated by other DNA sequences in the sample. The chain is built from TRBV30 and TRBJ1-5; possible D gene TRBD1, 5 bases. The CDR3 is 13 amino acids. The germline V gene encodes CDR1 GTSNPN and CDR2 SVGIG (reference sequence). The V end was cut by 1 base, the J end by 4 bases, with 8 bases between. The CDR3 protein is CAWSGGANQPQHF. CDR3 bases: TGTGCCTGGAGTGGAGGGGCGAATCAGCCCCAGCATTTT.

This chain joins TRBV12-2 and TRBJ2-7; the D call TRBD2 from the table was never checked on the DNA. TRBV12-2 is marked as a pseudogene. The CDR3 has 16 residues. CDR3 residues: CASRSRLAGGSYEQYF. The CDR3 DNA reads as TGTGCAAGTCGCTCCAGACTAGCGGGAGGTTCCTACGAGCAGTACTTC.

This chain uses TRBV21-1 with TRBJ1-5; no check of the table's D call, TRBD1, against the DNA was made. TRBV21-1 is designated a pseudogene. This CDR3 region has 16 residues. The CDR3 is CASSKRGQGGNQPQHF. Here the CDR3 DNA reads TGTGCCAGCAGCAAGCGGGGACAGGGTGGCAATCAGCCCCAGCATTTT.

V is TRBV5-1 and J is TRBJ2-3, with TRBD2 matching 7 bases. Trimming at V came to 1 base and at J to 2 bases, leaving 4 bases not matched to a gene. The CDR3 is 15 residues long. Germline CDR1 SGHRS, CDR2 YFSETQ. CDR3 sequence: CASSLPLANTDTQYF. CDR3 DNA sequence: TGCGCCAGCAGCTTGCCACTAGCGAACACAGATACGCAGTATTTT.

V usage is TRBV5-1 and J usage is TRBJ2-7, with 11 bases identical to TRBD2. The CDR3 totals 15 residues. V shed 0 bases, J shed 7 bases, and the junction held 6 bases outside the gene matches. Germline V gene data show CDR1 as SGHRS and CDR2 as YFSETQ. The CDR3 reads CASSLVLAGGGEQYF. The DNA for the CDR3 is TGCGCCAGCAGCTTGGTCCTAGCGGGAGGTGGTGAGCAGTACTTC.

This clone was found once. The chain employs TRBV5-1 and TRBJ2-7, with D possibly being TRBD1 or TRBD2 (8 bases each). CDR3 length: 16 amino acids. Germline assignment: CDR1 SGHRS and CDR2 YFSETQ. Trimming shortened V by 4 bases and J by 4 bases, and 21 bases separated the two germline ends. The CDR3 DNA follows: TGCGCCAGCAGCCCCAGGGGGCGGCGGGAGGAATACGAGCAGTACTTC. It is translated as CASSPRGRREEYEQYF. The whole variable domain, remainder taken from reference TRBV5-1 and TRBJ2-7, is KAGVTQTPRYLIKTRGQQVTLSCSPISGHRSVSWYQQTPGQGLQFLFEYFSETQRNKGNFPGRFSGRQFSNSRSEMNVSTLELGDSALYLCASSPRGRREEYEQYFGPGTRLTVT.

V usage is TRBV28 and J usage is TRBJ1-1; TRBD1 is a possible D gene (6 bases). V lost 9 bases and J lost 0, with 17 bases in between. This CDR3 comprises 15 residues. CDR1 is MDHEN and CDR2 is SYDVKM in the germline V gene. CDR3 loop: CASFQGTLMNTEAFF. The CDR3, as DNA: TGTGCCAGTTTTCAGGGGACCCTGATGAACACTGAAGCTTTCTTT.